Included here is one TCR beta chain sequence, with context. Its antigen is still unknown. Nothing much larger sits one base from this clone, and base qualities are not available. This sample is part of a study of cytomegalovirus exposure and HLA in healthy donors (dated by TCRdb to the late 2010s). Concerning the study at large: According to an earlier analysis of several hundred of the donors, 150 million to 200 million T cells yielded some 120 million unique TCR beta sequences and 276 Gb of sequence data. Rather than using new phenotypic data, the later analysis identified candidate immune exposures from TCR beta sequences and from how often those sequences occurred across donors. Both class I and class II loci were covered by HLA typing, at four-digit resolution. A later analysis re-analyzed previously published TCR beta repertoires from 660 or so donors and added high-resolution HLA genotyping to study TCR occurrence patterns. About 280 gigabases of sequencing data and approximately 80 million unique TCR sequences were included in an early release covering roughly 700 HLA-typed donors. The genetic ancestry cluster associated with self-reported Caucasian donors included 81% of the approximately 430 genotyped donors. Donor age, sex, ethnicity and CMV serostatus were compiled alongside the repertoire data. In an earlier analysis of several hundred of the donors, high-throughput TCR beta sequencing was used to judge whether each TCR beta V gene segment behaved as functional or pseudogenic. The T cell repertoires of 550 to 850 subjects were profiled by immunosequencing and related to cytomegalovirus serostatus. Because of strong linkage in the cohort, roughly 5 DR-DQ haplotypes were treated as single units for association and clustering. Among some 410 genotyped donors of the cohort, an average of about 240,000 unique TCR beta nucleotide sequences were sequenced per donor, roughly a sixth of them non-productive. The study combined high-throughput TCR immunosequencing, statistical association of individual TCRs with disease status, and machine learning to predict cytomegalovirus infection status. A later genetic analysis took genome-wide SNP genotypes for 398 of the 666 donors and used that subset as a discovery cohort. In addition to the first cohort of several hundred subjects, a separate validation cohort of approximately 130 different subjects was used. The number of donors typed differed by locus, with about 629-640 for A, B, C, DRB1 and DQB1, over 500 for DQA1, 606 for DPA1, and approximately 470 for DPB1. The study was designed to test whether signatures of past pathogen exposure could be identified by cataloging public T cell receptors. Every discovery cohort repertoire had been produced on one sequencing platform. Here is what the overall study found, with its caveats: The authors suggested that the approach could potentially be generalized to other disease states and immunological phenotypes. Across donors, most TCR sequences were observed very rarely, whereas some public TCRs were present in many individuals. Roughly uniform sequencing depth across donors was assumed in presence/absence analyses, although this assumption may not hold. A further reported finding was that TCR beta sequences accurately predicted the HLA-A and HLA-B alleles for most subjects in the first cohort. The classifier was reported to diagnose cytomegalovirus status with high specificity and sensitivity in both the original and validation cohorts. In a later analysis, most CMV-associated TCR beta chains were found to appear HLA-restricted, with HLA associations seemingly driven largely by CMV exposure. A cluster of highly shared sequence variants was judged likely to be a technical artifact of the sequencing pipeline. In an earlier analysis of a few hundred of the donors, most TCR beta V segments were observed in productive rearrangements about 90% or about 30% of the time, broadly matching IMGT annotations. Specific HLA alleles were associated with roughly 16,000 TCR beta sequences at a false discovery rate of 0.05 in a later analysis. In vitro tests confirmed that a few of the cytomegalovirus-associated TCR beta chains recognize cytomegalovirus antigens. In this cohort, only TCR beta chains were sequenced, and detectable features were limited by the absence of alpha or paired-chain data. Because counts were too low, seventeen rarely observed V segments, including chromosome 9 orphons, were left out of the earlier analysis of 500 to 650 of the donors. In the study, approximately 150 TCR beta chains were listed as associated with cytomegalovirus. Immune exposure information for the cohort was limited to CMV serostatus. A later genetic analysis associated a missense DCLRE1C variant with V-gene and J-gene trimming of TCR beta chains, and an independent cohort replicated the association. A later genetic analysis reported fewer N-insertions in productive TCRs among donors in an Asian-associated ancestry cluster than the approximately 700-donor mean. Because HLA typing was missing for some donors at each locus, association tests included only the typed subset. According to a later analysis, parvovirus B19, influenza, CMV and Epstein-Barr virus appeared linked to several top co-occurrence clusters. In a later analysis, TCR association rates were found to vary across HLA loci, with the most associated TCRs seen for DRB1 alleles and the fewest for HLA-C alleles. Because the 87-base-pair reads could not distinguish some IMGT-functional V segments, including TRBV6-2 and TRBV6-3, those segments were excluded. When HLA alleles, especially DR and DQ, strongly co-occurred, attributing TCR associations to individual alleles was difficult. Linkage disequilibrium might explain the correlated functional status among segregating V segments, but an unknown experimental factor could not be excluded. A later analysis found that HLA-associated TCR beta chains were more clonally expanded and had lower generation probabilities than equally common non-associated chains.

The library was obtained by the immunoSEQ multiplex PCR assay. A mixture of 60 forward primers for TCR Vbeta segments and 13 reverse primers for TCR Jbeta segments was used in the multiplex PCR. A multiplex PCR assay on genomic DNA amplified the CDR3 region of rearranged TCR beta genes. The Illumina HiSeq System was used to sequence the amplified TCR beta libraries as 87-base-pair reads. On the study's bioinformatics: Across the roughly 700 repertoires, a later analysis counted some 80 million unique TCR beta chains, approximately 10 million of which were shared by at least two donors. Raw reads were error-corrected and collapsed into unique sequences by a nearest-neighbor algorithm in which closely related sequences were merged to remove PCR and sequencing errors. To assign V, D and J gene segments, CDR3 sequences were aligned to IMGT reference sequences. For a sequence to be retained, a match of at least six nucleotides was required to both a V gene segment and a J gene segment. Rearrangements were called productive when the CDR3 lacked stop codons and stayed in frame with V and J; all others were non-productive. Following IMGT convention, CDR3 was defined as the stretch from the second conserved V-encoded cysteine to the conserved J-encoded phenylalanine. In an earlier analysis of just under 600 of the donors, sequences lacking an unambiguous match to a single V gene segment were excluded. An earlier analysis of fewer than 750 of the donors called V segments functional above 56.7% productive rearrangements and segregating when the between-donor standard deviation exceeded 5%. A statistical classification framework was built to diagnose cytomegalovirus status from the catalog of TCR beta chain sequences. A later analysis assigned V and J genes by comparing TCR nucleotide sequences with IMGT/GENE-DB human TR gene sequences. The TCRdist pipeline was used in a later analysis to assign CDR3 sequences and most-parsimonious VDJ recombination scenarios. A later analysis defined each TCR beta chain by its CDR3 amino acid sequence plus V-gene family, and excluded reads lacking a unique V-gene family. As a way to deal with suspected cross-contamination and a sequencing artifact, a later analysis dropped under 600 nucleotide sequences that were highly shared and had low generation probability. In a later analysis, a clonal expansion index was calculated for each public chain from normalized within-repertoire ranks of inferred template counts. Generation probabilities in a later analysis came from a VDJ recombination model fitted to out-of-frame rearrangements, and those results were checked against IGoR. A later analysis scored TCR-TCR, TCR-HLA and TCR-CMV co-occurrence with hypergeometric tests, applying a repertoire-size bias correction to TCR pairs. In a later analysis, false discovery rates were estimated by permuting HLA or CMV assignments 20 times. In a later analysis, co-occurring TCRs were grouped with DBSCAN, and TCRdist sequence similarity was added when clustering was performed within HLA-allele-positive subsets. Repertoires with fewer than 30,000 or more than 120,000 public chains were left out of co-occurrence clustering, as were five repertoires with anomalous nucleotide sharing. Not all clones reach the TCRdb copy of this immuneACCESS table, which keeps in-frame sequences only. Checked studies attribute under half of the gap to unresolved V genes and leave the rest unexplained. V and J calls plus clone size are reproduced from that table; the DNA served to infer D and trimming. The sample yields about 67,000 clones; about 65% were counted once. 2% to 2.5% of the sample goes to the ten largest clones.

Taken from the germline V gene, the CDR1 and CDR2 loops are MGHRA and YSYEKL. V is pared back by 0 bases and J by 2 bases, with 14 bases lying between the germline termini. The CDR3 goes from the cysteine to the phenylalanine over 17 residues. Left in the record is the CDR3 DNA by itself, 51 bases read in frame from the first base. In total, 630 or so healthy bone marrow donors made up the cohort. Cohort members were all nominally healthy when sampled, although unrecorded immune exposures were likely present. The donor tested CMV seronegative, placing the donor among the roughly 400 seronegative members of the cohort. Each donor provided a peripheral blood sample, and peripheral blood mononuclear cells were used for TCR beta sequencing. Genomic DNA extraction from the blood cell samples was performed with the Qiagen DNeasy Blood Extraction Kit.

The chain is encoded by TRBV4-1 joined to TRBJ1-5; a tentative D match to TRBD1 spans 5 bases. Sample: PBMCs. This TCR derives from a woman younger than 45 in good health and CMV-seronegative. The CDR3 region: CASSQDRDFGGNQPQHF. The bases read TGCGCCAGCAGCCAAGATAGGGACTTTGGGGGCAATCAGCCCCAGCATTTT.